These T cell receptor beta chains were read from a single sample in a study of PD-L1 blockade in urothelial cancer. The method was immunoSEQ multiplex PCR; TCRdb's version includes in-frame clones alone and lacks a portion of them. The data contain 85,000 to 90,000 clones, more than 70% of them seen just once; the ten biggest clones take up 0.97%. The sample in question was PBMCs, obtained around atezolizumab (anti-PD-L1) treatment. These receptors originate from a woman aged 80 or older with urothelial cancer. Both conserved end residues are part of each CDR3. D genes are given only for firm matches. Clone size, where shown, is once, few, many, or a class for clones that have expanded.

>-|TRBJ1-2|-|TRBV6-5
CASSLRGSNYGYTF
TGTGCCAGCAGCCTTCGGGGGTCTAACTATGGCTACACCTTC
>-|TRBJ2-7|TRBD1|TRBV5-4
CASSLAGTGGLEQYF
TGTGCCAGCAGCTTGGCAGGGACAGGGGGCCTGGAACAGTACTTC
>-|TRBJ1-2|-|TRBV6-5
CASSRRGVNGYTF
TGTGCCAGCAGTCGCAGGGGCGTCAATGGCTACACCTTC
>-|TRBJ2-7|TRBD2|TRBV7-8
CASSLFSGSSYEQYF
TGTGCCAGCAGCTTATTTAGCGGGAGTTCCTACGAGCAGTACTTC
>-|TRBJ1-5|-|TRBV29-1
CSTRPWANRRPQHF
TGCAGCACCCGGCCGTGGGCAAATCGTCGGCCCCAGCATTTT
>few|TRBJ2-1|TRBD2|TRBV2
CASSEVLAGENEQFF
TGTGCCAGCAGTGAAGTGCTAGCGGGAGAGAATGAGCAGTTCTTC
>-|TRBJ2-1|-|TRBV28
CASSLQGEQFF
TGTGCCAGCAGTTTACAGGGTGAGCAGTTCTTC
>-|TRBJ2-7|-|TRBV30
CAWRRALESSGSYEQYF
TGTGCCTGGAGACGCGCCCTGGAAAGCTCAGGCTCTTACGAGCAGTACTTC
>once|TRBJ2-7|TRBD2|TRBV27
CASSLAGPSYEQYF
TGTGCCAGCAGCCTAGCGGGACCCTCCTACGAGCAGTACTTC
>-|TRBJ2-2|-|TRBV6-4
CASSGLAANTGELFF
TGTGCCAGCAGTGGGCTAGCTGCGAACACCGGGGAGCTGTTTTTT
>-|TRBJ1-5|-|TRBV15
CATSRDPQGGLPQHF
TGTGCCACCAGCAGAGATCCCCAGGGAGGCTTGCCCCAGCATTTT
>few|TRBJ1-1|-|TRBV30
CAWNVVAGGAFF
TGTGCCTGGAACGTAGTAGCCGGGGGAGCTTTCTTT
>-|TRBJ1-1|TRBD1|TRBV18
CASSPRTGGVGTEAFF
TGTGCCAGCTCACCCAGGACAGGGGGGGTCGGCACTGAAGCTTTCTTT
>-|TRBJ2-2|-|TRBV10-2
CASSVLSAGELFF
TGCGCCAGCAGTGTCCTCTCCGCCGGGGAGCTGTTTTTT
>-|TRBJ2-5|-|TRBV7-6
CASSLMGQAAQYF
TGTGCCAGCAGCTTAATGGGACAAGCCGCCCAGTACTTC
>-|TRBJ2-7|-|TRBV19
CASSMPQGSSYEQYF
TGTGCCAGTAGTATGCCCCAGGGGAGCTCCTACGAGCAGTACTTC
>-|TRBJ2-4|-|TRBV21-1
CASSARDRVGTKDQNIQYF
TGTGCCAGCAGCGCCCGGGACAGGGTCGGGACTAAGGACCAAAACATTCAGTACTTC
>-|TRBJ2-1|TRBD2|TRBV27
CASSYSGGDEQFF
TGTGCCAGCAGTTATAGCGGGGGAGACGAGCAGTTCTTC
>few|TRBJ2-7|TRBD2|TRBV4-2
CASSQDHGTSGVSYEQYF
TGTGCCAGCAGCCAAGACCACGGAACTAGCGGGGTTTCCTACGAGCAGTACTTC
>-|TRBJ1-2|-|TRBV21-1
CASSKFLRTGGYLATGYTF
TGTGCCAGCAGCAAGTTTCTGCGGACAGGGGGTTATTTAGCGACTGGCTACACCTTC
>once|TRBJ2-7|-|TRBV19
CASSIDHRDYEQYF
TGTGCCAGTAGTATAGATCACAGGGACTACGAGCAGTACTTC
>-|TRBJ1-3|-|TRBV30
CAWDFGGNTIYF
TGTGCCTGGGACTTTGGTGGAAACACCATATATTTT
>-|TRBJ1-4|TRBD1|TRBV7-9
CASSPRDRGGEKLFF
TGTGCCAGCAGCCCTCGGGACAGGGGGGGAGAAAAACTGTTTTTT
>-|TRBJ1-5|TRBD1|TRBV7-2
CASSSSTGGNQPQHF
TGTGCCAGCAGCTCAAGTACAGGGGGCAATCAGCCCCAGCATTTT
>-|TRBJ2-3|TRBD2|TRBV6-4
CASRLAGVSDTQYF
TGTGCCAGCAGATTAGCGGGAGTCTCTGATACGCAGTATTTT
>-|TRBJ2-3|-|TRBV6-6
CASKGEGSGDTQYF
TGTGCCAGCAAGGGGGAGGGGAGTGGGGATACGCAGTATTTT
>once|TRBJ1-1|-|TRBV6-6
CASSYSLAAGAEAFF
TGTGCCAGCAGTTACTCCCTTGCAGCGGGCGCTGAAGCTTTCTTT
>once|TRBJ2-7|-|TRBV9
CASSLGSGGYYEQYF
TGTGCCAGCAGCCTCGGCTCAGGAGGATACTACGAGCAGTACTTC
>-|TRBJ2-7|-|TRBV10-2
CASSDLVAEQYF
TGCGCCAGCAGTGATCTAGTGGCCGAGCAGTACTTC
>-|TRBJ2-1|TRBD2|TRBV6-6
CASNLAGNPRDEQFF
TGTGCCAGCAATTTAGCGGGGAACCCCCGGGATGAGCAGTTCTTC
>-|TRBJ2-3|-|TRBV5-1
CASTRRGGVDTDTQYF
TGCGCCAGCACGCGGAGGGGCGGTGTAGACACAGATACGCAGTATTTT
>-|TRBJ2-6|-|TRBV27
CASQGSLHSGANVLTF
TGTGCCAGCCAGGGATCCCTTCACTCTGGGGCCAACGTCCTGACTTTC
>-|TRBJ1-2|-|TRBV9
CASSVVGEDYGYTF
TGTGCCAGCAGCGTAGTAGGGGAAGACTATGGCTACACCTTC
>once|TRBJ1-1|-|TRBV7-8
CASSLLAGNTEAFF
TGTGCCAGCAGCTTACTGGCTGGGAACACTGAAGCTTTCTTT
>-|TRBJ1-1|-|TRBV20-1
CSARDSTEAFF
TGCAGTGCTAGGGACAGCACTGAAGCTTTCTTT
>-|TRBJ1-2|-|TRBV14
CASSQNRVSWGYTF
TGTGCCAGCAGCCAGAACAGGGTTTCGTGGGGCTACACCTTC
>-|TRBJ2-1|-|TRBV10-3
CAISESFPIEQFF
TGTGCCATCAGTGAGTCGTTTCCTATCGAGCAGTTCTTC
>-|TRBJ1-1|-|TRBV19
CASSIQNTEAFF
TGTGCCAGTAGTATCCAGAACACTGAAGCTTTCTTT
>-|TRBJ2-2|TRBD2|TRBV19
CASSSTSGYTGELFF
TGTGCCAGTAGTTCGACTAGCGGATACACCGGGGAGCTGTTTTTT
>-|TRBJ1-4|-|TRBV15
CATSREPGNNEKLFF
TGTGCCACCAGCAGAGAGCCAGGAAATAATGAAAAACTGTTTTTT